These 27 T cell receptor beta chains originate from one sample sequenced in a study of a mutant IDH1 vaccine in newly diagnosed glioma. Data came from immunoSEQ multiplex PCR; TCRdb stores just in-frame clones and leaves some out. The data contain tens of thousands of clones, around 77% of them singletons. Specified time point: week 11, during vaccination. Every single dose of the vaccine, 300 ug of mutant IDH1 20-mer peptide, came with topical imiquimod. These receptors' targets are unknown. The specimen comprised PBMCs, sampled from a glioma patient whose treatment included an IDH1 peptide vaccine. Receptors originate from a woman between 18 and 29 years old with glioma.

V usage is TRBV6-6 and J usage is TRBJ1-6; 9 nucleotides agree with TRBD1. Germline V gene lookup returns CDR1 MNHNY and CDR2 SVGAGI (reference sequence). This CDR3 spans 16 amino acids. Germline trimming cut 4 bases from V and 5 bases from J; bases unmatched to any gene: 6. CDR3 coding DNA: TGTGCCAGCAGTTCCACGGACAGGGGAGATAATTCACCCCTCCACTTT. It yields the protein CASSSTDRGDNSPLHF.

About this clone itself: One junction end does not reproduce the germline sequence, and a read error may be involved. This chain links TRBV7-7 with TRBJ2-2; D is uncertain. The CDR3 sequence is 13 residues long. Per germline, CDR1 SSHAT and CDR2 FNYEAQ (reference sequence). CDR3 amino acids: CASSSIRFGELFF. DNA of the CDR3: TGTGCTAGCAGCTCGATAAGGTTCGGGGAGCTGTTTTTT. The variable domain in full, completed from reference TRBV7-7 and TRBJ2-2, reads GAGVSQSPRYKVTKRGQDVTLRCDPISSHATLYWYQQALGQGPEFLTYFNYEAQPDKSGLPSDRFSAERPEGSISTLTIQRTEQRDSAMYRCASSSIRFGELFFGEGSRLTVL.

The chain recombines TRBV7-9 with TRBJ2-7, with 7 bases lining up with TRBD2. The V gene end was trimmed by 7 bases and the J gene end by 1 base; junction bases not matched to a gene: 4. This CDR3 region has 13 residues. CDR1 and CDR2 from the germline V gene are SEHNR and FQNEAQ (reference sequence). The CDR3 nucleotides are TGTGCCAGCACACTAGCGAATTCCTACGAGCAGTACTTC. It specifies CASTLANSYEQYF.

The genes are TRBV7-2 and TRBJ2-7; TRBD2 matches at 8 bases. Germline CDR1 SGHTA, CDR2 FQGNSA. This CDR3 is built from 13 residues. Trimming at V came to 6 bases and at J to 6 bases, leaving 7 bases not matched to a gene. The CDR3 loop is CASSLSGRPEQYF. In nucleotides, the CDR3 is TGTGCCAGCAGTTTGAGCGGGAGACCCGAGCAGTACTTC. Based on the CDR3 plus reference TRBV7-2 and TRBJ2-7, the full variable domain is GAGVSQSPSNKVTEKGKDVELRCDPISGHTALYWYRQSLGQGLEFLIYFQGNSAPDKSGLPSDRFSAERTGGSVSTLTIQRTQQEDSAVYLCASSLSGRPEQYFGPGTRLTVT.

This chain joins TRBV5-1 and TRBJ2-7; 7 bases are a match to TRBD2. The ends lost 3 bases at V and 2 bases at J; junction bases unmatched: 2. The V gene's germline CDR1 is SGHRS and CDR2 YFSETQ. The CDR3 spans 13 residues. The DNA of the CDR3 is TGCGCCAGCAGCTACAGCGGGACCTACGAGCAGTACTTC. Translating gives CASSYSGTYEQYF.

This sequence joins TRBV7-9 and TRBJ2-7; D gene unclear. Deletions cut 7 bases from V and 0 bases from J, with 10 bases between. CDR3 length: 13 amino acids. CDR1 SEHNR and CDR2 FQNEAQ come from the germline V gene (reference sequence). CDR3 DNA sequence: TGTGCCAGCAATCCACAGAACTCCTACGAGCAGTACTTC. Translating it yields CASNPQNSYEQYF.

The V gene is TRBV27, the J gene TRBJ1-5, with D possibly matching TRBD1 (6 bases). The V gene's germline CDR1 is MNHEY and CDR2 SMNVEV (reference sequence). With 5 bases removed from V and 4 bases from J, the gap between germline ends came to 12 bases. CDR3 length: 14 residues. CDR3 in amino acids: CASSKLTGNQPQHF. CDR3 DNA: TGTGCCAGCAGTAAACTCACAGGGAATCAGCCCCAGCATTTT.

The chain uses TRBV2 and TRBJ2-3; 9 bases match TRBD2. The V and J ends lost 3 bases and 2 bases, in that order; junction bases with no gene match: 3. CDR1 is SNHLY, CDR2 FYNNEI, per germline. The CDR3 has 15 amino acids. The CDR3 DNA reads TGTGCCAGCAGTGAGGCGGGGGGGTACACAGATACGCAGTATTTT. It is translated as CASSEAGGYTDTQYF.

The chain joins TRBV28 to TRBJ2-2; 8 nucleotides match TRBD2. The CDR3 is made up of 14 amino acids. The ends lost 4 bases at V and 6 bases at J; junction bases unmatched: 4. Looked up from germline, CDR1 is MDHEN and CDR2 is SYDVKM. The DNA for the CDR3 is TGTGCCAGCAGTTCGGGACTAGTTCCCGGGGAGCTGTTTTTT. It encodes CASSSGLVPGELFF.

This chain connects TRBV13 to TRBJ2-7; 7 bases map to TRBD2. V lost 4 bases and J lost 0; bases outside the gene matches: 9. The germline CDR1 and CDR2 sequences are PRHDT and FYEKMQ (reference sequence). This CDR3 contains 16 residues. For the CDR3, the DNA is TGTGCCAGCAGCTCACTTGGGGGGGAGAGCTCCTACGAGCAGTACTTC. Its protein is CASSSLGGESSYEQYF.

V and J are TRBV19 and TRBJ2-7; the D is unclear. The ends were cut back, 1 base at V and 0 bases at J, with 4 bases in the middle. This CDR3 is 13 amino acids long. CDR1 is LNHDA, CDR2 SQIVND, per germline (reference sequence). For the CDR3, the DNA is TGTGCCAGTAGTATAGGGAGCTCCTACGAGCAGTACTTC. Its translation is CASSIGSSYEQYF.

This chain connects TRBV7-2 to TRBJ2-7; D gene unclear. This CDR3 contains 13 residues. In germline, CDR1 is SGHTA, CDR2 FQGNSA. The V end was cut by 0 bases, the J end by 0 bases, with 3 bases between. The CDR3 nucleotides are TGTGCCAGCAGCTTAGCCCTCTCCTACGAGCAGTACTTC. Its translation: CASSLALSYEQYF.

The V call is TRBV10-3, the J call TRBJ2-1, with TRBD2 identical over 10 bases. J gave up 7 bases and V 7 bases, and 7 bases lay outside the gene matches. CDR3 length: 14 amino acids. Germline CDR1 ENHRY, CDR2 SYGVKD. The CDR3 DNA sequence: TGTGCCATCATGGCGCTAGCGGGGGTTAATGAGCAGTTCTTC. It encodes CAIMALAGVNEQFF.

CDR3 residues: CASSRGDNYGYTF. The CDR3 coding sequence is TGTGCCAGCAGCCGGGGTGATAACTATGGCTACACCTTC. The gene calls are TRBV6-5 and TRBJ1-2; no clear D. Trimming took off 6 bases at V and 1 base at J, with 9 bases between the two ends. Germline-derived CDR1 and CDR2 are MNHEY and SVGAGI. This CDR3 has 13 residues.

V is TRBV7-8 and J is TRBJ2-7, with D possibly TRBD1 on 6 matching bases. The CDR3 covers 14 residues. Germline assignment: CDR1 SGHVS and CDR2 FQNEAQ. V lost 7 bases, J lost 3 bases, and 16 bases lay in between. The CDR3 region is CASTDVRGNYEQYF. The CDR3 nucleotides are TGTGCCAGCACCGATGTGAGGGGGAACTACGAGCAGTACTTC.

The CDR3 DNA reads as TGTGCCAGTAGTATCCCAACAGGGGCGGCTGGTGGGAATGAGCAGTTCTTC. Amino acids: CASSIPTGAAGGNEQFF. The V and J genes are TRBV19 and TRBJ2-1; 7 positions agree with TRBD1. V shed 3 bases, J shed 7 bases, and the junction held 15 bases outside the gene matches. The CDR3 extends over 17 amino acids. Looked up from germline, CDR1 is LNHDA and CDR2 is SQIVND (reference sequence).

The chain recombines TRBV10-3 with TRBJ1-3, with D tentatively TRBD1 (5 bases). V was pared by 0 bases and J by 4 bases, with 13 bases between. CDR3 length: 16 residues. Germline values: CDR1 ENHRY, CDR2 SYGVKD. The CDR3 region is CAISESKGVYGNTIYF. CDR3 bases: TGTGCCATCAGTGAGTCGAAAGGGGTATACGGAAACACCATATATTTT.

The gene calls are TRBV6-5 and TRBJ2-7; D may be TRBD2 (5 bases). Germline lookup yields CDR1 MNHEY and CDR2 SVGAGI. There are 14 residues in the CDR3. V was clipped by 2 bases and J by 6 bases, with 14 bases between them. The DNA for the CDR3 is TGTGCCAGCAGTTACCGAGGGTATCCGGGCGAGCAGTACTTC. It specifies CASSYRGYPGEQYF.

This clone was observed a few times. The rearrangement uses TRBV30 and TRBJ1-5; D gene ambiguous. Trimming took 0 bases from V and 9 from J, leaving 21 bases between them. The germline V gene has CDR1 GTSNPN and CDR2 SVGIG (reference sequence). The CDR3 is 16 residues long. This chain's CDR3 is CAWSVIGADPRRPQHF. DNA for the CDR3: TGTGCCTGGAGTGTAATCGGCGCTGACCCGAGAAGGCCCCAGCATTTT.

The sample holds a few counts of this clone. This chain connects TRBV29-1 to TRBJ1-2, with 11 bases aligning to TRBD1. Germline loops: CDR1 SQVTM, CDR2 ANQGSEA. V lost 3 bases, J lost 10 bases, and 7 bases stayed unmatched. The CDR3 is 13 residues long. The chain's CDR3 is CSVEDRGQRIYTF. Written as DNA, the CDR3 is TGCAGCGTTGAGGACAGGGGGCAGCGGATCTACACCTTC.

This chain uses TRBV11-2 with TRBJ2-2; D gene ambiguous. CDR1 is SGHAT, CDR2 FQNNGV, per germline. The CDR3 consists of 14 residues. Trimming pared 7 bases from V and 3 bases from J, leaving 12 bases between. The CDR3 DNA is TGTGCCAGCAAACGGCAGCGATACACCGGGGAGCTGTTTTTT. Protein: CASKRQRYTGELFF.

The J gene is TRBJ1-3, the V gene TRBV9; TRBD1 agrees at 7 bases. The CDR3 consists of 16 residues. Germline loops: CDR1 SGDLS, CDR2 YYNGEE. With V trimmed by 4 bases and J by 4 bases, 11 bases remained unmatched. The CDR3, as DNA: TGTGCCAGCAGCCCGATGACAGGGAGCGTCGGAAACACCATATATTTT. This codes for CASSPMTGSVGNTIYF.

V is TRBV27 and J is TRBJ2-7; no clear D gene. This CDR3 comprises 13 residues. Deletions cut 5 bases from V and 4 bases from J, with 12 bases between. Germline CDR1 is MNHEY and CDR2 is SMNVEV (reference sequence). CDR3 protein: CASSPLVEYEQYF. The DNA of the CDR3 is TGTGCCAGCAGTCCCCTAGTCGAGTACGAGCAGTACTTC.

The genes are TRBV7-2 and TRBJ2-7; the match to TRBD1 covers 7 bases. The CDR3 contains 14 residues. Unmatched junction bases numbered 3, after V lost 4 bases and J lost 0 bases. Germline V gene lookup returns CDR1 SGHTA and CDR2 FQGNSA. The CDR3 sequence is CASSSTGNSYEQYF. Here the CDR3 DNA reads TGTGCCAGCAGCTCGACAGGGAACTCCTACGAGCAGTACTTC.

The chain couples TRBV11-2 to TRBJ2-3; perhaps TRBD2 as D (7 bases). CDR1 and CDR2 (germline): SGHAT, FQNNGV. This CDR3 is built from 14 residues. The V end lost 5 bases, the J end lost 5 bases, and 14 bases lay between the germline ends. The CDR3 protein is CASSQRGGQDTQYF. CDR3 nucleotides: TGTGCCAGCAGCCAAAGGGGGGGGCAAGATACGCAGTATTTT. Supplemented by reference TRBV11-2 and TRBJ2-3, the full variable domain reads EAGVAQSPRYKIIEKRQSVAFWCNPISGHATLYWYQQILGQGPKLLIQFQNNGVVDDSQLPKDRFSAERLKGVDSTLKIQPAKLEDSAVYLCASSQRGGQDTQYFGPGTRLTVL.

The chain couples TRBV5-1 to TRBJ1-2; D might be TRBD1 (6 bases). The CDR3 is 14 amino acids. Trimming shortened V by 4 bases and J by 2 bases, and 12 bases separated the two germline ends. In germline, CDR1 is SGHRS, CDR2 YFSETQ. CDR3 sequence: CASSAWTENYGYTF. CDR3 bases: TGCGCCAGCAGCGCATGGACAGAAAACTATGGCTACACCTTC.

The chain has TRBV29-1 and TRBJ2-5, with D perhaps matching TRBD2 (5 bases). The CDR3 consists of 14 residues. V shed 6 bases and J shed 5 bases, with 19 bases lying between them. The germline V gene encodes CDR1 SQVTM and CDR2 ANQGSEA. The CDR3 bases are TGCAGCGTCCAGACCGGGGTACACATGGAGACCCAGTACTTC. It specifies CSVQTGVHMETQYF. Using reference TRBV29-1 and TRBJ2-5 for the parts outside the CDR3, the full variable domain is SAVISQKPSRDICQRGTSLTIQCQVDSQVTMMFWYRQQPGQSLTLIATANQGSEATYESGFVIDKFPISRPNLTFSTLTVSNMSPEDSSIYLCSVQTGVHMETQYFGPGTRLLVL.